This T cell receptor (beta chain) was documented in a study of technical replicates of blood from several donors (dated by TCRdb to the late 2010s). Receptor libraries were prepared by the immunoSEQ multiplex PCR assay. TCRdb's version of the immuneACCESS table is confined to in-frame rearrangements and falls short of the full clone set. An unresolved V gene accounts for under half of the shortfall where checked; the remainder is of unknown origin. The sample contains around 86,000 clones, approximately 96% of them found a single time. The top ten hold around 0.2% of the sample. On this clone: Its antigen specificity is not known. No base quality values were provided; no much bigger clone lies one nucleotide off.

This receptor was taken from a human donor in good health. The specimen was T cells isolated from PBMCs.

This receptor carries the CDR3 CASSLGGGGRHPTEQFF. The nucleotides read TGTGCCAGCAGCTTAGGTGGCGGCGGGAGACACCCCACTGAGCAGTTCTTC. The rearranged chain carries TRBV11-2 and TRBJ2-1, with 7 bases matching TRBD2. The cysteine opens and the phenylalanine closes a CDR3 of 17 amino acids. Here the CDR3 DNA is all that survives: 51 bases in frame from base 1. For this chain, trimming is 1 base at the V end and 9 bases at the J end, and the number of junction bases without a gene match is 15. From the germline V gene, CDR1 is SGHAT and CDR2 is FQNNGV.